This T cell receptor (beta chain) is from a study of cytomegalovirus exposure and HLA in healthy donors (dated by TCRdb to the late 2010s). With respect to the entire study: An earlier analysis of approximately 640 of the donors reported more than 250 Gb of sequence data and 117 million unique TCR beta sequences from 150 million to 200 million T cells. A handful of DR-DQ haplotypes were treated as single units for association and clustering because of strong linkage in the cohort. The study aimed to test whether signatures of past pathogen exposure could be identified by cataloging public T cell receptors. Typing coverage varied by locus: about 620-630 donors for A, B, C, DRB1 and DQB1; approximately 560 for DQA1; approximately 570 for DPA1; some 470 for DPB1. Around 330 gigabases of sequencing data and tens of millions of unique TCR sequences made up an early release that covered some 640 HLA-typed donors. Donor age, sex, ethnicity and CMV serostatus were compiled together with the repertoire data. High-throughput TCR immunosequencing, statistical association of individual TCRs with disease status, and machine learning were combined to predict cytomegalovirus infection status. Every discovery cohort repertoire had been produced on one sequencing platform. A later analysis re-analyzed previously published TCR beta repertoires from approximately 670 donors and added high-resolution HLA genotyping to study TCR occurrence patterns. HLA typing included class I and class II loci at four-digit resolution. In an earlier analysis of 500 to 650 of the donors, high-throughput TCR beta sequencing was used to judge whether each TCR beta V gene segment behaved as functional or pseudogenic. A separate validation cohort of roughly 110 different subjects was used in addition to the approximately 640-subject first cohort. Rather than using new phenotypic data, the later analysis identified candidate immune exposures from TCR beta sequences and from how often those sequences occurred across donors. A later genetic analysis took genome-wide SNP genotypes for about 65% of the 666 donors and used that subset as a discovery cohort. Among 350 to 400 genotyped donors of the cohort, an average of around 240,000 unique TCR beta nucleotide sequences were sequenced per donor, around 20% of them non-productive. The study used immunosequencing to profile the T cell repertoires of approximately 630 subjects and linked those repertoires to cytomegalovirus serostatus. The genetic ancestry cluster associated with self-reported Caucasian donors included over 80% of the 300 to 400 genotyped donors. Broader findings and caveats from the paper: According to a later genetic analysis, donors in an Asian-associated ancestry cluster had fewer N-insertions in productive TCRs than the approximately 690-donor mean. While some public TCRs were present in many individuals, most TCR sequences turned up only very rarely across donors. Several of the top co-occurrence clusters appeared to be linked to parvovirus B19, influenza, CMV and Epstein-Barr virus, according to a later analysis. A group of highly shared sequence variants was considered likely to be a technical artifact of the sequencing pipeline. A few of the identified cytomegalovirus-associated TCR beta chains were confirmed in vitro to be specific for cytomegalovirus antigens. A further reported finding was that TCR beta sequences accurately predicted the HLA-A and HLA-B alleles for most subjects in the first cohort. Correlated functional status among segregating V segments might be attributable to linkage disequilibrium, but an unknown experimental factor could not be ruled out. Most CMV-associated TCR beta chains appeared to be HLA-restricted in a later analysis, and the HLA associations seemed to be driven largely by CMV exposure. Because HLA typing was missing for some donors at each locus, association tests included only the typed subset. Cytomegalovirus status was reported to be diagnosed by the classifier with high specificity and sensitivity in both the original and validation cohorts. The authors suggested that the approach could potentially be extended to other disease states and immunological phenotypes. A later analysis found that TCR association rates varied across HLA loci, with DRB1 alleles showing the most associated TCRs and HLA-C alleles the fewest. Strong co-occurrence of HLA alleles, especially DR and DQ, made assigning TCR associations to individual alleles difficult. Only TCR beta chains were sequenced in this cohort, and the absence of alpha or paired-chain data limited detectable features. CMV serostatus was the only immune exposure information available for the cohort. Sequencing depth was assumed to be roughly uniform across donors in the presence/absence analyses, though that assumption may not hold. Compared with equally common non-associated chains, HLA-associated TCR beta chains in a later analysis were more clonally expanded and had lower generation probabilities. The 87-base-pair reads could not distinguish some IMGT-functional V segments, including TRBV6-2 and TRBV6-3, so those segments were excluded. In the study, approximately 160 TCR beta chains were listed as associated with cytomegalovirus. Around 16 rarely observed V segments, including chromosome 9 orphons, were excluded from the earlier analysis of about 610 of the donors because counts were too low. Broadly in line with IMGT annotations, most TCR beta V segments showed up in productive rearrangements about 90% or about 30% of the time in an earlier analysis of a few hundred of the donors. A later analysis associated 16,951 TCR beta sequences with specific HLA alleles at a false discovery rate of 0.05. V-gene and J-gene trimming of TCR beta chains was associated with a missense DCLRE1C variant in a later genetic analysis, and the association was replicated in an independent cohort.

A word on this clone: Its antigen is unknown.

Germline trimming amounts to 5 bases on V and 4 bases on J, with 1 as the count of junction bases outside the gene matches. From cysteine to phenylalanine, the CDR3 is 11 amino acids long. Solely the CDR3 DNA is kept, with 33 bases framed from the first base. According to the germline V gene (reference sequence), CDR1 reads DFQATT and CDR2 reads SNEGSKA. In total, approximately 610 healthy bone marrow donors made up the cohort. At the time of sampling, every cohort member was nominally healthy, though immune exposures that went unrecorded were likely present. The donor tested CMV seronegative and was one of the 352 seronegative cohort members. A peripheral blood sample was collected from each donor, and TCR beta sequencing was performed on peripheral blood mononuclear cells. The Qiagen DNeasy Blood Extraction Kit was used to extract genomic DNA from the blood cell samples. Libraries came from the immunoSEQ multiplex PCR assay. The multiplex PCR relied on a mix of 60 forward primers for TCR Vbeta segments and 13 reverse primers for TCR Jbeta segments. The CDR3 region of rearranged TCR beta genes was amplified from genomic DNA with a multiplex PCR assay. The Illumina HiSeq System was used to sequence the amplified TCR beta libraries as 87-base-pair reads. Per the source publication's procedure: A later analysis tallied roughly 80 million unique TCR beta chains across the 650 to 750 repertoires, and approximately 11 million of those chains were shared by two or more donors. Raw reads were error-corrected and collapsed into unique sequences with a nearest-neighbor algorithm that merged closely related sequences to remove PCR and sequencing errors. Alignment of CDR3 sequences to IMGT reference sequences was used to assign V, D and J gene segments. For a sequence to be retained, a match of at least six nucleotides to both a V gene segment and a J gene segment was required. Rearrangements were called productive when the CDR3 lacked stop codons and stayed in frame with V and J; all others were non-productive. CDR3 was defined by IMGT convention, running from the second conserved V-encoded cysteine to the conserved J-encoded phenylalanine. Sequences without an unambiguous match to a single V gene segment were excluded from the earlier analysis of a few hundred of the donors. In an earlier analysis of several hundred of the donors, V segments were called functional above 56.7% productive rearrangements and were called segregating when the between-donor standard deviation exceeded 5%. A statistical classification framework was developed to diagnose cytomegalovirus status using the catalog of TCR beta chain sequences. In a later analysis, V and J genes were assigned by comparing TCR nucleotide sequences against IMGT/GENE-DB human TR gene sequences. Using the TCRdist pipeline, a later analysis assigned CDR3 sequences along with most-parsimonious VDJ recombination scenarios. In a later analysis, each TCR beta chain was defined by its CDR3 amino acid sequence together with its V-gene family, and reads without a unique V-gene family were excluded. A later analysis removed 592 highly shared, low-generation-probability nucleotide sequences to deal with suspected cross-contamination and a sequencing artifact. In a later analysis, a clonal expansion index was calculated for each public chain from normalized within-repertoire ranks of inferred template counts. In a later analysis, generation probabilities were computed using a VDJ recombination model fitted to out-of-frame rearrangements, and the results were checked against IGoR. Hypergeometric tests were used in a later analysis to score TCR-TCR, TCR-HLA and TCR-CMV co-occurrence, with a repertoire-size bias correction applied to the TCR pairs. A later analysis estimated false discovery rates by permuting HLA or CMV assignments 20 times. A later analysis grouped co-occurring TCRs with DBSCAN, adding TCRdist sequence similarity when clustering within HLA-allele-positive subsets. Repertoires with fewer than 30,000 or more than 120,000 public chains, plus five repertoires with anomalous nucleotide sharing, were excluded from co-occurrence clustering. TCRdb obtained this table from immuneACCESS and retained in-frame rearrangements with V and J assigned. These tables miss some clones; where compared with another copy, unresolved V genes account for less than half of the shortfall, and the remainder is unexplained. The V and J calls and clone size come from that table; D and trimming were worked out from the DNA. The table of this sample itemizes approximately 140,000 clones. About 2.3% of the sample comes from the top ten.

The receptor was derived from a woman aged 18-29 years in good health and CMV-seronegative. Sequenced material: PBMCs. Here the chain combines TRBV20-1 and TRBJ1-2; TRBD1 aligns with 7 central bases. The DNA is as follows: TGCAGTGCTTGGACAGGCTATGGCTACACCTTC. The encoded protein is CSAWTGYGYTF.